This TCR beta chain was sequenced for a study of blood T cells in healthy people across ages. For the study at large: The capture of about one barcoded beta molecule per two T cells was achieved by template switching.

Sample-barcoded 5' priming and a J-beta primer mix drove a second PCR of roughly 6 to 12 cycles. MiXCR was run by TCRdb on the 5' RACE reads, yielding one entry per CDR3 protein. The sample shows 700,000 to 950,000 distinct CDR3 sequences, about 42% of them seen only once. Germline CDR1 and CDR2: LNHDA and SQIVND (reference sequence). This CDR3 is built from 13 residues. Deletions cut 5 bases from V and 3 bases from J, with 10 bases between. A minimum of 6.5 million PBMCs was isolated per sample. The TCR originated in a woman aged 60-75 years in good health. The chain couples TRBV19 to TRBJ1-1; D remains unclear. Sequencing was carried out using blood. Here the CDR3 DNA reads TGTGCCAGTAGTCCCCTCTTGGACACTGAAGCTTTCTTT. Translated: CASSPLLDTEAFF. The entire variable domain, with the rest obtained from reference TRBV19 and TRBJ1-1, is as follows: DGGITQSPKYLFRKEGQNVTLSCEQNLNHDAMYWYRQDPGQGLRLIYYSQIVNDFQKGDIAEGYSVSREKKESFPLTVTSAQKNPTAFYLCASSPLLDTEAFFGQGTRLTVV.